This entry concerns a single TCR beta chain. The sample belongs to a study of blood T cell repertoires in COVID-19. Method: immunoSEQ multiplex PCR; TCRdb's copy keeps in-frame clones and lacks some. This table has approximately 440,000 clones, 87% appearing once. Allocation to cohorts depended on clinical history reported by the participants. CDR1 and CDR2 from the germline V gene are SNHLY and FYNNEI. The J segment lost 5 bases and the V segment lost 5 bases, leaving 2 bases of the junction unmatched. The CDR3 contains 14 residues. The receptor's source is a woman aged 18-30 years who had recovered from COVID-19. This sequence joins TRBV2 and TRBJ1-4, with 10 bases that match TRBD1. Sequencing was carried out using PBMCs or T cells enriched from blood (not recorded which). Here the CDR3 DNA reads TGTGCCAGCAGTCCGGGACAGGGGAATGAAAAACTGTTTTTT. Its protein is CASSPGQGNEKLFF. Together with reference TRBV2 and TRBJ1-4, the CDR3 gives the full variable domain: EPEVTQTPSHQVTQMGQEVILRCVPISNHLYFYWYRQILGQKVEFLVSFYNNEISEKSEIFDDQFSVERPDGSNFTLKIRSTKLEDSAMYFCASSPGQGNEKLFFGSGTQLSVL.